Listed below are T cell receptor beta chains from one sample, sequenced in a study of blood T cell repertoires in COVID-19. The protocol was immunoSEQ multiplex PCR, while the TCRdb copy is restricted to in-frame clones and leaves out a portion. In the table there are roughly 41,000 clones, roughly 87% of which are singletons. Sequencing was carried out using peripheral blood. The receptors derive from a man between 60 and 75 years old with acute or convalescent COVID-19. Both conserved end residues are part of each CDR3. D genes are given only for firm matches. Size values are once, few and many counts, or a class for expanded clones, and some rows have none.

>.|14|TRBJ1-2|TRBV5-1|TRBD1
CASAQTGANYGYTF
TGCGCCAGCGCCCAGACAGGGGCAAACTATGGCTACACCTTC
>few|13|TRBJ2-7|TRBV18|.
CASSPQTGYEQYF
TGTGCCAGCTCACCACAAACAGGATACGAGCAGTACTTC
>few|15|TRBJ1-5|TRBV5-8|TRBD1
CASSLLGQGSQPQHF
TGTGCCAGCAGCCTCCTGGGACAGGGAAGTCAGCCCCAGCATTTT
>few|14|TRBJ1-1|TRBV10-3|.
CAISEATGFTEAFF
TGTGCCATCAGTGAGGCAACAGGGTTCACTGAAGCTTTCTTT
>.|16|TRBJ2-2|TRBV11-2|TRBD1
CASSLKAGGRTGELFF
TGTGCCAGCAGCTTAAAGGCAGGGGGACGGACCGGGGAGCTGTTTTTT
>.|17|TRBJ1-2|TRBV19|.
CASSIQVGEGPNYGYTF
TGTGCCAGTAGTATTCAAGTTGGGGAGGGGCCTAACTATGGCTACACCTTC
>.|14|TRBJ2-5|TRBV3-1/TRBV3-2|.
CASSQGLAQETQYF
TGTGCCAGCAGCCAGGGACTGGCCCAAGAGACCCAGTACTTC
>.|12|TRBJ2-1|TRBV7-6|.
CASSPGTREQFF
TGTGCCAGCAGCCCCGGGACACGTGAGCAGTTCTTC
>.|18|TRBJ2-3|TRBV7-6|TRBD2
CASSLGLAGPRLTDTQYF
TGTGCCAGCAGCTTAGGACTAGCGGGCCCACGCCTCACAGATACGCAGTATTTT
>.|17|TRBJ1-2|TRBV5-6|TRBD1
CASSLMPGQAAIYGYTF
TGTGCCAGCAGCTTGATGCCCGGACAGGCTGCAATCTATGGCTACACCTTC
>.|16|TRBJ2-2|TRBV9|.
CASSVSGGPNTGELFF
TGTGCCAGCAGCGTCTCCGGGGGACCTAACACCGGGGAGCTGTTTTTT
>.|14|TRBJ2-7|TRBV5-8|.
CASSATGLGYEQYF
TGTGCCAGCAGCGCTACAGGGCTGGGATACGAGCAGTACTTC
>.|16|TRBJ2-1|TRBV4-2|.
CASSQDPPLALSEQFF
TGTGCCAGCAGCCAAGACCCCCCCCTAGCCCTGAGTGAGCAGTTCTTC
>.|12|TRBJ2-7|TRBV30|TRBD1
CAWSYRGYEQYF
TGTGCCTGGAGTTACAGGGGTTACGAGCAGTACTTC
>.|17|TRBJ1-5|TRBV7-2|.
CASSAWGRGEGNQPQHF
TGTGCCAGCAGCGCCTGGGGGCGAGGGGAAGGCAATCAGCCCCAGCATTTT
>.|15|TRBJ1-6|TRBV19|.
CASRGGSSYNSPLHF
TGTGCCAGTCGGGGGGGGAGCTCCTATAATTCACCCCTCCACTTT
>.|15|TRBJ2-7|TRBV19|TRBD1
CASSKTGQPGGEQYF
TGTGCCAGTAGTAAGACGGGACAGCCAGGCGGCGAGCAGTACTTC
>few|18|TRBJ2-2|TRBV5-1|TRBD1
CASSLYWTGSTNTGELFF
TGCGCCAGCAGCTTGTATTGGACAGGGTCTACGAACACCGGGGAGCTGTTTTTT
>few|19|TRBJ1-5|TRBV7-8|.
CASSSASSGGVISNQPQHF
TGTGCCAGCAGCTCCGCCTCCTCGGGGGGAGTGATAAGCAATCAGCCCCAGCATTTT
>.|11|TRBJ1-1|TRBV5-1|.
CASTDSSEAFF
TGCGCCAGCACTGACAGTTCTGAAGCTTTCTTT
>.|15|TRBJ2-1|TRBV4-3|.
CASSRIWFQAHEQFF
TGCGCCAGCAGCCGAATATGGTTCCAAGCCCATGAGCAGTTCTTC
>.|14|TRBJ2-2|TRBV6-2/TRBV6-3|.
CASSSTRASGELFF
TGTGCCAGCAGTTCTACCAGAGCGTCCGGGGAGCTGTTTTTT
>.|16|TRBJ2-7|TRBV6-6|TRBD1
CASSYSTDRVYNEQYF
TGTGCCAGCAGTTACTCGACAGACAGGGTGTACAACGAGCAGTACTTC
>.|15|TRBJ2-2|TRBV5-1|.
CASSLRQAGPGELFF
TGCGCCAGCAGCTTGAGACAGGCGGGTCCCGGGGAGCTGTTTTTT
>.|17|TRBJ2-3|TRBV5-4|.
CASSLGGGTRGTDTQYF
TGTGCCAGCAGCTTGGGCGGCGGGACCCGGGGGACAGATACGCAGTATTTT
>.|15|TRBJ1-4|TRBV6-5|.
CASSYSGQLSEKLFF
TGTGCCAGCAGTTACTCGGGGCAGCTGAGTGAAAAACTGTTTTTT
>.|16|TRBJ1-2|TRBV11-2|TRBD1
CASSSLIQGTLYGYTF
TGTGCCAGCAGCTCACTAATACAGGGGACCCTTTATGGCTACACCTTC
>.|15|TRBJ2-7|TRBV4-3|TRBD1
CASSHLDRGGYEQYF
TGCGCCAGCAGCCACTTGGACAGGGGAGGGTACGAGCAGTACTTC
>.|15|TRBJ1-5|TRBV24-1|TRBD1
CATSKGTGGWQPQHF
TGTGCCACCAGTAAAGGGACAGGGGGATGGCAGCCCCAGCATTTT
>.|12|TRBJ1-2|TRBV19|TRBD1
CATDSYRGSYTF
TGTGCCACCGACTCATACAGGGGTAGCTACACCTTC
>.|12|TRBJ2-1|TRBV9|.
CASSVVGGEQFF
TGTGCCAGCAGCGTAGTGGGGGGTGAGCAGTTCTTC
>once|15|TRBJ1-1|TRBV12-5|TRBD1
CASGPDPGGNTEAFF
TGTGCTAGTGGTCCGGACCCAGGGGGTAACACTGAAGCTTTCTTT
>.|14|TRBJ1-6|TRBV7-8|TRBD1
CASSVDRIGSPLHF
TGTGCCAGCAGCGTGGACAGGATAGGGTCACCCCTCCACTTT
>.|11|TRBJ2-1|TRBV30|.
CAWSVVGKQFF
TGTGCCTGGAGTGTTGTCGGGAAGCAGTTCTTC
>.|14|TRBJ1-2|TRBV3-1/TRBV3-2|.
CASSQVGVNRGYTF
TGTGCCAGCAGCCAAGTAGGGGTAAATCGTGGCTACACCTTC
>once|17|TRBJ1-2|TRBV19|.
CASSGIGQIGANYGYTF
TGTGCCAGTAGTGGTATAGGACAGATAGGGGCTAACTATGGCTACACCTTC
>.|18|TRBJ1-5|TRBV28|.
CAIQSLGRGGTRNQPQHF
TGTGCCATCCAATCGCTAGGGAGGGGAGGGACCCGCAATCAGCCCCAGCATTTT
>.|16|TRBJ1-1|TRBV4-3|.
CASSQARKRGLTEAFF
TGCGCCAGCAGCCAAGCGAGGAAAAGGGGCCTCACTGAAGCTTTCTTT
>.|11|TRBJ2-1|TRBV4-3|.
CASSGTREQFF
TGCGCCAGCAGCGGGACACGAGAGCAGTTCTTC
>.|15|TRBJ2-1|TRBV6-6|TRBD2
CASSYGRGFYNEQFF
TGTGCCAGCAGTTACGGGCGGGGGTTCTACAATGAGCAGTTCTTC
>.|14|TRBJ2-5|TRBV18|.
CASSLRQTQETQYF
TGTGCCAGCTCACTCCGACAGACCCAAGAGACCCAGTACTTC
>.|17|TRBJ2-3|TRBV6-2/TRBV6-3|TRBD2
CASSYDPSGGDQDTQYF
TGTGCCAGCAGTTACGACCCTAGCGGGGGGGACCAAGATACGCAGTATTTT
>.|15|TRBJ1-2|TRBV27|TRBD1
CASSLVAGGIYGYTF
TGTGCCAGCAGTTTAGTGGCAGGGGGCATTTATGGCTACACCTTC
>.|15|TRBJ1-1|TRBV13|TRBD1
CASSSHGTGLTEAFF
TGTGCCAGCAGCTCCCATGGGACAGGGCTCACTGAAGCTTTCTTT
>.|15|TRBJ1-2|TRBV6-5|.
CASSYSQGWRYGYTF
TGTGCCAGCAGTTACTCTCAGGGGTGGAGGTATGGCTACACCTTC
>.|15|TRBJ1-2|TRBV4-3|TRBD1
CASSQSEAGGYGYTF
TGCGCCAGCAGCCAATCGGAAGCAGGGGGCTATGGCTACACCTTC
>.|13|TRBJ2-2|TRBV5-1|.
CASKSENTGELFF
TGCGCCAGCAAGAGTGAGAACACCGGGGAGCTGTTTTTT
>.|13|TRBJ1-1|TRBV27|.
CASSFASSTEAFF
TGTGCCAGCAGTTTCGCGAGTAGCACTGAAGCTTTCTTT
>once|14|TRBJ1-2|TRBV19|.
CASSIDRGRYGYTF
TGTGCCAGTAGTATAGATCGAGGGAGGTATGGCTACACCTTC
>.|14|TRBJ2-7|TRBV6-5|.
CASRPGWVSYEQYF
TGTGCCAGCAGGCCGGGATGGGTATCCTACGAGCAGTACTTC